This T cell receptor beta chain originates from a study of T cell changes during pregnancy in multiple sclerosis. Assay: immunoSEQ multiplex PCR; the TCRdb copy retains only in-frame clones and omits some. The sample includes roughly 49,000 clones, around 93% of them seen just once. CDR3 length: 15 residues. V lost 5 bases to trimming and J lost 0 bases, with 14 bases between them. The germline V gene has CDR1 SEHNR and CDR2 FQNEAQ (reference sequence). The TCR was taken from a female donor with multiple sclerosis, enrolled in a pregnancy study. The source material was CD8+ T cells from peripheral blood mononuclear cells, sampled in the first trimester of pregnancy. J is TRBJ2-7 and V is TRBV7-9; maybe TRBD1 (6 bases). In nucleotides, the CDR3 is TGTGCCAGCAGCCATGGGACATTCAGCTCCTACGAGCAGTACTTC. Its protein product is CASSHGTFSSYEQYF.